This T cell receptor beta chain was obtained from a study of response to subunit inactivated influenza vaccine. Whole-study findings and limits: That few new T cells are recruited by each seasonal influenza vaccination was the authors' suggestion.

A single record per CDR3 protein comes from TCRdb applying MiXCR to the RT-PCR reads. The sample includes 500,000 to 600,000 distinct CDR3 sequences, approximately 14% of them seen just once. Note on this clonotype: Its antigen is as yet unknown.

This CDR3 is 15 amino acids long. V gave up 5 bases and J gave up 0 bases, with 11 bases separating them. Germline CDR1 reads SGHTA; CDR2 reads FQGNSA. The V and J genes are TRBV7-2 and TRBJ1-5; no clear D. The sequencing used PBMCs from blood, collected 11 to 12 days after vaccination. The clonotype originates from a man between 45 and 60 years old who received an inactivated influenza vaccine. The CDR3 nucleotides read TGTGCCAGCAGCCCCGTGGGCGATAGCAATCAGCCCCAGCATTTT. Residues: CASSPVGDSNQPQHF.